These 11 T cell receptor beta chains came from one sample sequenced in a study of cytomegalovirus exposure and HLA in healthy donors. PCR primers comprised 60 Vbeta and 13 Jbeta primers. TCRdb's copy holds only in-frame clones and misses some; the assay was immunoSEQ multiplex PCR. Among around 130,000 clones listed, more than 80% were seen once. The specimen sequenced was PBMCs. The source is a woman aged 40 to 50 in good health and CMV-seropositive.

The CDR3 nucleotides are TGTGCCAGTAGTATAGGGCGGGGGCCCACTCAGGAAGCTTTCTTT. Amino acid sequence: CASSIGRGPTQEAFF. This chain uses TRBV19 with TRBJ1-1; TRBD1 is a possible D gene (6 bases). The germline CDR1 and CDR2 sequences are LNHDA and SQIVND (reference sequence). Trimming cost V 1 base and J 8 bases, with 17 bases left between them. There are 15 residues in the CDR3.

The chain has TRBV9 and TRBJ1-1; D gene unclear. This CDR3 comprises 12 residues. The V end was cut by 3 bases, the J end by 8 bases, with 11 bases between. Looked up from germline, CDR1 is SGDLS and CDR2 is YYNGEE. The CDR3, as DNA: TGTGCCAGCAGCGCAGGCGGGGAGGAAGCTTTCTTT. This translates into CASSAGGEEAFF.

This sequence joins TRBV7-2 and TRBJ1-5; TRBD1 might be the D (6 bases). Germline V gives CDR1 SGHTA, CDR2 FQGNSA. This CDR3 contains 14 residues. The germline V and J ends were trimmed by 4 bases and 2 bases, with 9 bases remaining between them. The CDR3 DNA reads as TGTGCCAGCAGCTGGCGACAGGGCAATCAGCCCCAGCATTTT. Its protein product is CASSWRQGNQPQHF.

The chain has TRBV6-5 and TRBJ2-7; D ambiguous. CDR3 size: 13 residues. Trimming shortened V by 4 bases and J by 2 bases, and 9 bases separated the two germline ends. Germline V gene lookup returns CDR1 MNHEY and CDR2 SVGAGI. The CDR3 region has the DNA TGTGCCAGCAGTTTTCGACAAGCCTACGAGCAGTACTTC. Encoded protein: CASSFRQAYEQYF.

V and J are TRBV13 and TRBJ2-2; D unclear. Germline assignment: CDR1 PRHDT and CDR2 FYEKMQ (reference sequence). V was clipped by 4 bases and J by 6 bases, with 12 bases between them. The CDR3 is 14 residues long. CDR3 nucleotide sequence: TGTGCCAGCAGCTCGAAGATCGAGGCCGGGGAGCTGTTTTTT. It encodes CASSSKIEAGELFF.

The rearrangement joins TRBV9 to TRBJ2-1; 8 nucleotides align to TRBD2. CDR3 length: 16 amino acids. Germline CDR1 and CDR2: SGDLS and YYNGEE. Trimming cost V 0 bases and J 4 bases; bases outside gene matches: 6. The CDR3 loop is CASSVGVGGGYNEQFF. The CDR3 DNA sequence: TGTGCCAGCAGCGTAGGAGTCGGGGGGGGTTACAATGAGCAGTTCTTC.

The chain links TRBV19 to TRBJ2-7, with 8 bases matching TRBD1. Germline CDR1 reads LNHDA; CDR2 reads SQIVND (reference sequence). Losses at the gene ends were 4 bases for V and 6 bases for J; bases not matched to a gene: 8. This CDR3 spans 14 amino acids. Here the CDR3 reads CASSTLDRVREQYF. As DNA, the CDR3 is TGTGCCAGTAGTACTCTGGACAGGGTTCGCGAGCAGTACTTC.

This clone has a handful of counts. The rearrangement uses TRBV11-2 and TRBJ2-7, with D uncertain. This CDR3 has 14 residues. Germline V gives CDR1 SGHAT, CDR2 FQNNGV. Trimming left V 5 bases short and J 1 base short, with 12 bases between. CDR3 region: CASSTPQRSYEQYF. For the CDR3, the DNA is TGTGCCAGCAGCACCCCCCAGAGGTCCTACGAGCAGTACTTC.

CDR3 residues: CASSLSGQIYGYTF. The CDR3 DNA reads TGTGCCAGCAGTTTGTCGGGTCAGATCTATGGCTACACCTTC. V usage is TRBV27 and J usage is TRBJ1-2; D call uncertain. The CDR3 sequence is 14 residues long. Germline CDR1 MNHEY, CDR2 SMNVEV (reference sequence). V was trimmed by 3 bases and J by 4 bases, leaving 12 bases between them.

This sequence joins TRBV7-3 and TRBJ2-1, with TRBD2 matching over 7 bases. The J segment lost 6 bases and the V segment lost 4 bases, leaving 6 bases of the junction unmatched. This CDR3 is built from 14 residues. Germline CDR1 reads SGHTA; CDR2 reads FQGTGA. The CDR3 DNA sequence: TGTGCCAGCAGCTCGCTACTAGCGCCCAATGAGCAGTTCTTC. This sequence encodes CASSSLLAPNEQFF.

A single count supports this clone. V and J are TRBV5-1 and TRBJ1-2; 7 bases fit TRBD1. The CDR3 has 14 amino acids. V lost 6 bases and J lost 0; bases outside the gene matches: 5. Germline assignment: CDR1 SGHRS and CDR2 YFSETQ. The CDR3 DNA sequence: TGCGCCAGCAAGACCGGGACAGCTAACTATGGCTACACCTTC. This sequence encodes CASKTGTANYGYTF.